Each of the 22 T cell receptor beta chains below was sequenced from the same sample in a study of blood T cell repertoires in COVID-19. Assay: immunoSEQ multiplex PCR; the TCRdb copy retains only in-frame clones and omits some. The repertoire has a few hundred thousand clones, around 89% of them found once; the top ten carry over 0.95%. The sequenced sample was PBMCs or T cells enriched from blood (not recorded which). The receptors stem from a man younger than 35 who had recovered from COVID-19.

This chain joins TRBV7-6 and TRBJ2-2; 8 positions match TRBD1. Per the germline V gene, CDR1 is SGHVS and CDR2 is FNYEAQ. CDR3 length equals 14 residues. The junction had 3 bases not matched to a gene; V was cut back by 3 bases and J by 6 bases. The CDR3 region is CASSFSQGAGELFF. As DNA, the CDR3 is TGTGCCAGCAGCTTCTCACAGGGGGCCGGGGAGCTGTTTTTT.

V and J are TRBV2 and TRBJ1-2; D is unresolved. Germline V CDR1 and CDR2: SNHLY, FYNNEI. The V gene lost 7 bases and the J gene lost 2 bases, with 8 bases spanning the gap. The CDR3 consists of 12 residues. The CDR3 DNA sequence: TGTGCCAGCATGTCGGGGAACTATGGCTACACCTTC. It is translated as CASMSGNYGYTF.

The chain couples TRBV7-9 to TRBJ2-3, with 14 bases identical to TRBD2. There are 17 residues in the CDR3. Germline values: CDR1 SEHNR, CDR2 FQNEAQ (reference sequence). V lost 1 base to trimming and J lost 1 base; unmatched junction nucleotides: 1. The CDR3 sequence is CASSLEGLAGGTDTQYF. Here the CDR3 DNA reads TGTGCCAGCAGCTTAGAGGGACTAGCGGGAGGCACAGATACGCAGTATTTT.

The genes are TRBV28 and TRBJ2-7, with 7 bases identical to TRBD1. This CDR3 has 17 amino acids. Trimming took 11 bases from V and 0 from J; bases not matched to a gene: 19. Looked up from germline, CDR1 is MDHEN and CDR2 is SYDVKM. The CDR3 DNA sequence: TGTGCCGGGAGAACAGGGGACATCACCCAGAGCTCCTACGAGCAGTACTTC. Amino acids: CAGRTGDITQSSYEQYF.

The V gene is TRBV12-3 or TRBV12-4, the J gene TRBJ2-7; possible D gene TRBD1, 6 bases. This CDR3 contains 12 residues. V dropped 7 bases and J dropped 2 bases, with 9 bases sitting between them. CDR3 sequence (DNA): TGTGCCAGCACAGGGGAGACCTACGAGCAGTACTTC. Its translation is CASTGETYEQYF.

The V gene is TRBV5-1, the J gene TRBJ1-1, with D perhaps matching TRBD1 (5 bases). Per the germline V gene, CDR1 is SGHRS and CDR2 is YFSETQ. The CDR3 spans 15 residues. V was shortened by 3 bases and J by 4 bases, with 16 bases between the two germline ends. The CDR3 nucleotides read TGCGCCAGCAGCTCCATTCAGGGCTCGGGCACTGAAGCTTTCTTT. It yields the protein CASSSIQGSGTEAFF.

The J gene is TRBJ1-1, the V gene TRBV3-1 (or the pseudogene TRBV3-2), with a tentative D call TRBD1 (6 bases). Germline V lookup: CDR1 LGHDT, CDR2 YNNKEL (reference sequence). V lost 3 bases and J 13 bases, leaving 21 bases between the germline ends. This CDR3 region has 14 residues. The CDR3 region is CASSQGSSGTPFFF. CDR3 sequence (DNA): TGTGCCAGCAGCCAGGGATCTTCCGGGACACCTTTTTTCTTT.

The chain couples TRBV27 to TRBJ1-3, with 7 positions matching TRBD1. V gave up 8 bases and J gave up 4 bases; unmatched junction bases: 8. This CDR3 is built from 14 residues. Germline values: CDR1 MNHEY, CDR2 SMNVEV (reference sequence). CDR3 region: CASGTGQAGNTIYF. The CDR3 bases are TGTGCCAGCGGGACCGGACAGGCCGGAAACACCATATATTTT.

The J gene is TRBJ2-7, the V gene TRBV20-1, with D possibly TRBD2 on 6 matching bases. The length of the CDR3 is 13 residues. Germline CDR1 reads DFQATT; CDR2 reads SNEGSKA (reference sequence). Deletions cut 3 bases from V and 4 bases from J, with 13 bases between. The CDR3 sequence: CSASHGSRYEQYF. In DNA form, the CDR3 reads TGCAGTGCTAGTCACGGGAGCCGGTACGAGCAGTACTTC.

The rearrangement joins TRBV27 to TRBJ1-6, with TRBD1 as a possible D gene (6 bases). This CDR3 is built from 14 residues. CDR1 and CDR2 (germline): MNHEY, SMNVEV (reference sequence). V was clipped by 5 bases and J by 10 bases, with 15 bases between them. The CDR3 reads CASSPQGPSSPLHF. CDR3 in DNA: TGTGCCAGCAGTCCCCAGGGGCCGTCCTCACCCCTCCACTTT.

The chain joins TRBV4-2 to TRBJ2-1, with 8 bases fitting TRBD1. Germline V gene sequence: CDR1 LGHNA, CDR2 YNFKEQ. The junction had 6 bases not matched to a gene; V was cut back by 0 bases and J by 2 bases. The CDR3 has 17 residues. This CDR3 is CASSQDSGGGTYNEQFF. The CDR3 region has the DNA TGTGCCAGCAGCCAAGATTCAGGGGGCGGGACCTACAATGAGCAGTTCTTC.

The V and J genes are TRBV4-3 and TRBJ2-4; 7 positions agree with TRBD1. Germline CDR1 LGHNA, CDR2 YSLEER. Trimming cost V 1 base and J 1 base; bases outside gene matches: 7. This CDR3 is built from 17 residues. The CDR3 nucleotides are TGCGCCAGCAGCCAAGCTTCCACAGGGGTGGCCAAAAACATTCAGTACTTC. Amino acid sequence: CASSQASTGVAKNIQYF.

The rearrangement links TRBV5-6 to TRBJ2-5; TRBD2 matches 11 bases. Germline CDR1 and CDR2: SGHDT and YYEEEE. The CDR3 spans 15 residues. V lost 4 bases, J lost 2 bases, and 4 bases stayed unmatched. The CDR3 loop is CASSKTSGVQETQYF. As DNA, the CDR3 is TGTGCCAGCAGCAAGACTAGCGGGGTTCAAGAGACCCAGTACTTC.

The CDR3 spells CASSPPAGGPGTDTQYF. Written as DNA, the CDR3 is TGTGCCAGCAGCCCCCCCGCGGGGGGGCCGGGCACAGATACGCAGTATTTT. V usage is TRBV3-1 (or the pseudogene TRBV3-2) and J usage is TRBJ2-3; 9 bases are a match to TRBD2. The CDR3 length is 17 residues. CDR1 and CDR2 (germline): LGHDT, YNNKEL (reference sequence). After removal of 4 bases from V and 1 base from J, the junction contained 9 bases not matched to a gene.

The table lists this clone with a count of one. The chain couples TRBV5-3 to TRBJ1-5; D might be TRBD1 (5 bases). Being an ORF, TRBV5-3 has a function that is uncertain. This CDR3 contains 16 residues. Between the trimmed V and J ends, which lost 1 base and 2 bases, there was a span of 13 bases. The CDR3 nucleotides are TGTGCCAGAAGCTTGTTTCAGGGTGGTGGCAATCAGCCCCAGCATTTT. It encodes CARSLFQGGGNQPQHF.

The chain is built from TRBV11-3 and TRBJ2-1, with a possible D match to TRBD2 (5 bases). V gave up 6 bases and J gave up 9 bases, with 15 bases separating them. Germline V lookup: CDR1 SGHNT, CDR2 YENEEA. The CDR3 runs 13 residues. The CDR3 nucleotides read TGTGCCAGCAGTCTAAGCGGTATTGGTGAGCAGTTCTTC. Its translation: CASSLSGIGEQFF. Filled out from reference TRBV11-3 and TRBJ2-1, the complete variable domain reads EAGVVQSPRYKIIEKKQPVAFWCNPISGHNTLYWYLQNLGQGPELLIRYENEEAVDDSQLPKDRFSAERLKGVDSTLKIQPAELGDSAVYLCASSLSGIGEQFFGPGTRLTVL.

CDR3 sequence: CASRPRGGSQPQHF. CDR3 nucleotides: TGTGCCAGCAGACCCCGGGGGGGAAGTCAGCCCCAGCATTTT. The chain carries TRBV6-5 and TRBJ1-5; D may be TRBD1 (5 bases). The CDR3 sequence is 14 residues long. V lost 6 bases and J lost 6, with 15 bases in between. Germline CDR1 is MNHEY and CDR2 is SVGAGI.

This chain joins TRBV19 and TRBJ2-7; 10 nucleotides line up with TRBD1. Germline loops: CDR1 LNHDA, CDR2 SQIVND (reference sequence). The CDR3 totals 19 residues. J was trimmed by 2 bases and V by 2 bases; bases with no gene match: 15. CDR3 nucleotides: TGTGCCAGTAGTATAATGTTTCCGGTAGGGACAGGGGTCCCCTACGAGCAGTACTTC. Translation gives CASSIMFPVGTGVPYEQYF.

This chain joins TRBV7-3 and TRBJ2-2; 11 bases are shared with TRBD2. The CDR3 totals 15 residues. Germline V lookup: CDR1 SGHTA, CDR2 FQGTGA. Trimming took 5 bases from V and 7 from J; bases not matched to a gene: 6. As DNA, the CDR3 is TGTGCCAGCAGCATTACTAGCGGGGGAAGCGGGGAGCTGTTTTTT. Translated: CASSITSGGSGELFF.

CDR3 DNA: TGCGCCAGCAGCCAAGAAAGGGGGGGGAGCTACGAGCAGTACTTC. Translating gives CASSQERGGSYEQYF. The chain combines TRBV4-3 with TRBJ2-7, with TRBD2 as a possible D gene (7 bases). The CDR3 runs to 15 residues. Germline V gives CDR1 LGHNA, CDR2 YSLEER. Trimming stripped 0 bases from V and 3 bases from J, with 12 bases between.

The chain employs TRBV12-2 and TRBJ1-4. TRBV12-2 is a recognized pseudogene. CDR3 length: 14 residues. The CDR3 is CASRLGRGNEKLFF. The CDR3 DNA reads TGTGCAAGTCGCTTGGGGAGGGGTAATGAAAAACTGTTTTTT.

V is TRBV18 and J is TRBJ1-1; D not certain. This CDR3 has 15 residues. Germline V lookup: CDR1 KGHSH, CDR2 LQKENI. Trimming shortened V by 0 bases and J by 1 base, and 9 bases separated the two germline ends. CDR3 coding DNA: TGTGCCAGCTCACCACCGGGCAGACAGAACACTGAAGCTTTCTTT. Its translation is CASSPPGRQNTEAFF.